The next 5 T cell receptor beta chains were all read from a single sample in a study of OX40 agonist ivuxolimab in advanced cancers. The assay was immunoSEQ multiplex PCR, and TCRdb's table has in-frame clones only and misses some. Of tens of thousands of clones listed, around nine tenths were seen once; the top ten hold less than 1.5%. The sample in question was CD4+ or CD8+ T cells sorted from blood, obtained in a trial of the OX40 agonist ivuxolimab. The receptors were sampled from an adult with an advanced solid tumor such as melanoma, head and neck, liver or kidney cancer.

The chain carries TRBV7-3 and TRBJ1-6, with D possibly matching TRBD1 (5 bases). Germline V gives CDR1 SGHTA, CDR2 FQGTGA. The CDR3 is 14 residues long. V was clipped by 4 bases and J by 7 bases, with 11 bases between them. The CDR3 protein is CASSSGTANSPLHF. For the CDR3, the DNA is TGTGCCAGCAGCTCCGGGACGGCGAATTCACCCCTCCACTTT. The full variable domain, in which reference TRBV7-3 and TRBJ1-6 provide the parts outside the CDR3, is GAGVSQTPSNKVTEKGKYVELRCDPISGHTALYWYRQSLGQGPEFLIYFQGTGAADDSGLPNDRFFAVRPEGSVSTLKIQRTERGDSAVYLCASSSGTANSPLHFGNGTRLTVT.

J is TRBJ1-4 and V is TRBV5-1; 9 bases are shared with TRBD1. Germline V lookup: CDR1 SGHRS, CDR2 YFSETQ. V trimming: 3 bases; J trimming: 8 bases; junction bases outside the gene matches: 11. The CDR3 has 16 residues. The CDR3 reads CASSWARGTGLEKLFF. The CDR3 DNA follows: TGCGCCAGCAGCTGGGCAAGGGGGACAGGGCTGGAAAAACTGTTTTTT.

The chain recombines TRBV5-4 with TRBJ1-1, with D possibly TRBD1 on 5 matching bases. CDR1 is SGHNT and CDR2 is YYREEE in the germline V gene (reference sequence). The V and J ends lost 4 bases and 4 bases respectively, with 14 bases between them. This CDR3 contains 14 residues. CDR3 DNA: TGTGCCAGCAGCGCCGTGGGGGGAGGCACTGAAGCTTTCTTT. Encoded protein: CASSAVGGGTEAFF.

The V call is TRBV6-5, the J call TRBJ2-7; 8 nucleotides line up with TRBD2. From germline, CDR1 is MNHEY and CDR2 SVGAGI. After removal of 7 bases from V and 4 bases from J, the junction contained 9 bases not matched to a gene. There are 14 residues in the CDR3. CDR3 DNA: TGTGCCAGCAACACCGGGGGGGCGGTGTACGAGCAGTACTTC. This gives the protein CASNTGGAVYEQYF.

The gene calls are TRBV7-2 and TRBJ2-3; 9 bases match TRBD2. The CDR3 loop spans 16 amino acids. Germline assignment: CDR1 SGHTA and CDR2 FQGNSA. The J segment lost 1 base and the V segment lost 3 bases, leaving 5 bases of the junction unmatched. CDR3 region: CASSFGIAGGTDTQYF. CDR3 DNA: TGTGCCAGCAGCTTCGGCATAGCGGGAGGCACAGATACGCAGTATTTT. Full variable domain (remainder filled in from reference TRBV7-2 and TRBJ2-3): GAGVSQSPSNKVTEKGKDVELRCDPISGHTALYWYRQSLGQGLEFLIYFQGNSAPDKSGLPSDRFSAERTGGSVSTLTIQRTQQEDSAVYLCASSFGIAGGTDTQYFGPGTRLTVL.